This T cell receptor beta chain was sequenced in a study of blood T cell repertoires in COVID-19. Whole-study context: Sites across the United States, Italy and Spain contributed samples from acute and convalescent COVID-19. T cells, B-cell-depleted T cells, or PBMCs supplied cDNA or gDNA.

The J segment lost 6 bases and the V segment lost 4 bases, leaving 8 bases of the junction unmatched. Germline CDR1 reads LGHNT; CDR2 reads FRNRAP. This CDR3 is built from 15 residues. In the original processing: By means of reference gene primer amplification, nucleated cell counts were estimated. This table comes from immunoSEQ multiplex PCR, and its TCRdb copy is limited to in-frame clones, with some not included. That table supplies the V and J calls and clone size; D and trimming were determined from the DNA. Here the sample spans about 110,000 clones, around 80% being singletons. The sample comprised peripheral blood. The V and J genes are TRBV12-5 and TRBJ2-1; 8 bases fit TRBD1. The TCR was taken from an older woman with acute or convalescent COVID-19. CDR3 nucleotides: TGTGCTAGTGGTTCCGGGACAGGTGGACGCAATGAGCAGTTCTTC. It yields the protein CASGSGTGGRNEQFF.